The T cell receptor (beta chain) described here comes from a study of cytomegalovirus exposure and HLA in healthy donors. Study results and caveats: Presence/absence results assume similar sequencing depth per donor, which may not hold. In a later analysis, HLA-associated TCR beta chains were more clonally expanded than equally common others. Cytomegalovirus status was reportedly diagnosed by the classifier with high sensitivity and specificity.

Note on this clone: No antigen is known for it. Since the CDR3 does not end with the conserved phenylalanine or tryptophan, this likely comes from a read error.

Primers included in the PCR were 60 Vbeta and 13 Jbeta primers. Original handling: Among the unique TCR beta chains that a later analysis counted, about 81 million in all, roughly 11 million were shared. Sequenced by immunoSEQ multiplex PCR; TCRdb stores in-frame clones only, minus some. V and J calls and clone size are given by that table; D and trimming were obtained from the DNA. The data hold about 150,000 clones, with over 65% observed a single time. The sample consisted of PBMCs. This TCR came from a man younger than 35 in good health and CMV-seropositive.

CDR3 amino acids: CASSPGQGAYGYTV. The CDR3 DNA sequence: TGTGCCAGCAGCCCAGGACAGGGGGCTTATGGCTACACCGTC. The rearrangement joins TRBV13 to TRBJ1-2; 11 bases map to TRBD1. V lost 5 bases, J lost 5 bases, and 4 bases stayed unmatched. Germline CDR1 PRHDT, CDR2 FYEKMQ (reference sequence). CDR3 size: 14 residues.